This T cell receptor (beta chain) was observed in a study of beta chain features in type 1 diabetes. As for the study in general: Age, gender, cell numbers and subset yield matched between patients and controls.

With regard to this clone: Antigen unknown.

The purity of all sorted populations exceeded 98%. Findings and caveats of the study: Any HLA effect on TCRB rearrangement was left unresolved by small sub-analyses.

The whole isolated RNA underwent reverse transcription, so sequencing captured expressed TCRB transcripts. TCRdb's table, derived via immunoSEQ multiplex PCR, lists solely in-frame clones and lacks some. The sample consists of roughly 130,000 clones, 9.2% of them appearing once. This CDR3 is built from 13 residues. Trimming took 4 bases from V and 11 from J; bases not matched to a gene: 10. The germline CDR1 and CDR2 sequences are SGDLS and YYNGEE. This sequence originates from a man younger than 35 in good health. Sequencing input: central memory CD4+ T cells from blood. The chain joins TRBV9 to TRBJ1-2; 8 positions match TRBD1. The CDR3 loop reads CASSFGTGSVYTF. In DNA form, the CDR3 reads TGTGCCAGCAGCTTCGGGACAGGTAGCGTTTACACCTTC.